This T cell receptor beta chain was retrieved from a study of blood T cell repertoires in COVID-19. TCRdb's table, derived via immunoSEQ multiplex PCR, lists solely in-frame clones and lacks some. Here the sample spans just under 150,000 clones, around nine tenths being singletons. Trimming removed 0 bases from V and 4 bases from J, with 5 bases in between. Germline CDR1 and CDR2: SGHRS and YFSETQ. This CDR3 region has 13 residues. What was sequenced was peripheral blood. The V call is TRBV5-1, the J call TRBJ1-3, with unresolved D. This sequence was found in a woman aged 45 to 65 with active or convalescent COVID-19. The CDR3 region has the DNA TGCGCCAGCAGCTTGGAACGGGGAAACACCATATATTTT. Translated, it gives CASSLERGNTIYF.